The 8 T cell receptor beta chains in this list originate from one sample, sequenced in a study of PD-1 blockade in mismatch repair-deficient tumors. Clones were read by immunoSEQ multiplex PCR, and TCRdb kept only the in-frame ones, dropping some. This sample yields around 120,000 clones, of which 85% to 90% are seen a single time; approximately 13% belongs to the top ten. The sample was peripheral blood, taken 44 weeks after starting pembrolizumab. The receptors derive from an adult with mismatch repair-deficient cancer.

The chain employs TRBV4-2 and TRBJ2-6, with unresolved D. Germline V gene lookup returns CDR1 LGHNA and CDR2 YNFKEQ. CDR3 length: 17 residues. Trimming cost V 0 bases and J 0 bases, with 9 bases left between them. The CDR3 loop is CASSQDFAASGANVLTF. DNA of the CDR3: TGTGCCAGCAGCCAAGATTTCGCGGCCTCTGGGGCCAACGTCCTGACTTTC.

The V gene is TRBV4-3, the J gene TRBJ2-1; 9 bases match TRBD2. V lost 4 bases and J lost 6; bases outside the gene matches: 4. The germline CDR1 and CDR2 sequences are LGHNA and YSLEER. The length of the CDR3 is 14 residues. This CDR3 reads CASSPGLAFNEQFF. The CDR3 DNA reads as TGCGCCAGCAGCCCGGGACTAGCTTTCAATGAGCAGTTCTTC.

The V call is TRBV21-1, the J call TRBJ2-1; the D call in the table, TRBD2, was not verified against the DNA. TRBV21-1 is reported as a pseudogene. The CDR3 runs 15 residues. The CDR3 DNA sequence: TGTGCCAGCAGCAAAGAACTAGCGGTATACAATGAGCAGTTCTTC. Amino acids: CASSKELAVYNEQFF.

The genes are TRBV27 and TRBJ2-3; D not certain. Germline CDR1 and CDR2: MNHEY and SMNVEV (reference sequence). This CDR3 contains 16 residues. V lost 6 bases to trimming and J lost 1 base, with 17 bases between them. This CDR3 reads CASSNRVQRGTDTQYF. As DNA, the CDR3 is TGTGCCAGCAGCAACCGGGTCCAAAGGGGCACAGATACGCAGTATTTT.

The chain uses TRBV30 and TRBJ2-5; 13 bases agree with TRBD2. The CDR3 is 14 residues long. CDR1 is GTSNPN and CDR2 is SVGIG in the germline V gene (reference sequence). V dropped 4 bases and J dropped 5; count of bases not matched to a gene: 4. The CDR3, as DNA: TGTGCCTGGACCCGGACTAGCGGGAGTGAGACCCAGTACTTC. This translates into CAWTRTSGSETQYF.

The chain carries TRBV4-3 and TRBJ2-7, with 10 bases matching TRBD2. The CDR3 is made up of 14 amino acids. CDR1 and CDR2 (germline): LGHNA, YSLEER. J was trimmed by 9 bases and V by 0 bases; bases with no gene match: 5. DNA for the CDR3: TGCGCCAGCAGCCAAGATTCCGAGCGGGAGGGGCAGTACTTC. Translation gives CASSQDSEREGQYF.

The V call is TRBV28, the J call TRBJ1-5; D unresolved. The CDR3 totals 16 residues. Looked up from germline, CDR1 is MDHEN and CDR2 is SYDVKM. Between the trimmed V and J ends, which lost 6 bases and 5 bases, there was a span of 20 bases. The CDR3 is CASSFLREGIDQPQHF. CDR3 nucleotide sequence: TGTGCCAGCAGCTTTCTCCGGGAGGGTATCGATCAGCCCCAGCATTTT.

The chain has TRBV25-1 and TRBJ2-1; a possible D gene is TRBD2 (5 bases). The ends were cut back, 3 bases at V and 11 bases at J, with 23 bases in the middle. The CDR3 spans 16 residues. CDR1 and CDR2 from the germline V gene are MGHDK and SYGVNS. CDR3: CASSDHDGRIGGQQFF. CDR3 DNA sequence: TGTGCCAGCAGTGACCACGACGGCCGGATCGGCGGGCAGCAGTTCTTC.